This passage covers 32 T cell receptor beta chains from one sample sequenced in a study of a mutant IDH1 vaccine in newly diagnosed glioma. The antigens of these receptors remain unknown. Assay used: immunoSEQ multiplex PCR; TCRdb lists only in-frame clones, some missing. The data contain around 28,000 clones, roughly 85% of them singletons. Noted time point: week 23, last vaccination. The study gave 300 ug of mutant IDH1 20-mer peptide per vaccine dose, with topical imiquimod. Sequencing was performed on PBMCs, taken from a glioma patient whose treatment included an IDH1 peptide vaccine. Receptor source: a young woman with glioma.

This clone has just one count. This chain links TRBV5-8 with TRBJ2-7, with 9 bases matching TRBD1. CDR3 length: 14 amino acids. Per germline, CDR1 SGHTS and CDR2 YDEGEE. V lost 4 bases to trimming and J lost 4 bases; unmatched junction nucleotides: 6. The CDR3 region is CASSRTGVSYEQYF. CDR3 in DNA: TGTGCCAGCAGCCGGACAGGGGTATCGTACGAGCAGTACTTC.

V is TRBV4-2 and J is TRBJ1-1; D is unresolved. V was clipped by 3 bases and J by 1 base, with 9 bases between them. The CDR3 has 14 residues. Germline CDR1 reads LGHNA; CDR2 reads YNFKEQ. CDR3 nucleotides: TGTGCCAGCAGCCACGCCGGGTCGAACACTGAAGCTTTCTTT. This translates into CASSHAGSNTEAFF.

This clone has a handful of counts. The chain couples TRBV7-9 to TRBJ1-2; a weak D match, TRBD1 (5 bases). This CDR3 spans 14 amino acids. Germline loops: CDR1 SEHNR, CDR2 FQNEAQ (reference sequence). Trimming took 6 bases from V and 4 from J, leaving 15 bases between them. The CDR3 sequence: CASRDVTGTYGYTF. The CDR3 DNA reads as TGTGCCAGCAGGGACGTCACCGGGACCTATGGCTACACCTTC.

V is TRBV19 and J is TRBJ1-4, with unresolved D. With 4 bases removed from V and 5 bases from J, the gap between germline ends came to 8 bases. CDR1 and CDR2 (germline): LNHDA, SQIVND (reference sequence). This CDR3 has 13 residues. The CDR3 loop reads CASSNRENEKLFF. The CDR3 nucleotides read TGTGCCAGTAGTAATCGAGAAAATGAAAAACTGTTTTTT.

This sequence joins TRBV6-1 and TRBJ2-5; D gene unclear. The CDR3 is made up of 11 amino acids. Germline V CDR1 and CDR2: MNHNS, SASEGT. V lost 2 bases, J lost 5 bases, and 3 bases lay in between. The CDR3 protein is CASSEPETQYF. In nucleotides, the CDR3 is TGTGCCAGCAGTGAACCGGAGACCCAGTACTTC.

This clone was counted only a few times. V gene TRBV12-5 combines with J gene TRBJ1-1; D is ambiguous. This CDR3 contains 11 residues. Germline loops: CDR1 LGHNT, CDR2 FRNRAP. V was shortened by 0 bases and J by 4 bases, with 0 bases between the two germline ends. CDR3 DNA sequence: TGTGCTAGTGGTTTGGTCACTGAAGCTTTCTTT. Its protein product is CASGLVTEAFF.

The chain links TRBV20-1 to TRBJ1-1; no clear D gene. Trimming left V 6 bases short and J 0 bases short, with 2 bases between. The CDR3 contains 10 residues. CDR1 is DFQATT, CDR2 SNEGSKA, per germline (reference sequence). The CDR3 region is CSALNTEAFF. The CDR3 nucleotides are TGCAGTGCACTGAACACTGAAGCTTTCTTT.

Turning to this clone: Other DNA sequences in this specimen translate into the identical CDR3. The V and J genes are TRBV7-9 and TRBJ1-1; the D is unclear. CDR3 length equals 13 residues. The V gene's germline CDR1 is SEHNR and CDR2 FQNEAQ (reference sequence). V lost 1 base and J lost 2, with 5 bases in between. CDR3 residues: CASSLEGNTEAFF. In nucleotides, the CDR3 is TGTGCCAGCAGCTTAGAAGGAAACACTGAAGCTTTCTTT. Together with reference TRBV7-9 and TRBJ1-1, the CDR3 gives the full variable domain: DTGVSQNPRHKITKRGQNVTFRCDPISEHNRLYWYRQTLGQGPEFLTYFQNEAQLEKSRLLSDRFSAERPKGSFSTLEIQRTEQGDSAMYLCASSLEGNTEAFFGQGTRLTVV.

V and J are TRBV29-1 and TRBJ1-3, with D hard to call. This CDR3 has 13 residues. Germline loops: CDR1 SQVTM, CDR2 ANQGSEA. Trimming left V 4 bases short and J 4 bases short, with 11 bases between. The CDR3 reads CSVAATLGNTIYF. The CDR3 nucleotides read TGCAGCGTTGCGGCTACCCTCGGAAACACCATATATTTT.

This clone was observed a handful of times. The chain links TRBV5-6 to TRBJ2-3; 9 positions agree with TRBD1. The trim removed 0 bases at V and 7 bases at J, leaving 3 bases unmatched. CDR1 and CDR2 (germline): SGHDT, YYEEEE. There are 14 residues in the CDR3. The CDR3 protein is CASSLEDRGHTQYF. CDR3 bases: TGTGCCAGCAGCTTGGAGGACAGGGGCCATACGCAGTATTTT.

The sample holds a few counts of this clone. The chain has TRBV19 and TRBJ2-6; 9 bases map to TRBD1. Germline V gene sequence: CDR1 LNHDA, CDR2 SQIVND (reference sequence). Germline trimming cut 6 bases from V and 4 bases from J; bases unmatched to any gene: 10. The CDR3 is made up of 17 amino acids. In nucleotides, the CDR3 is TGTGCCAGTAGCCCCGACAGGGGGACTGGCGGGGCCAACGTCCTGACTTTC. Translation gives CASSPDRGTGGANVLTF.

This clone was recorded a few times. The rearrangement links TRBV7-9 to TRBJ2-2; D may be TRBD2 (6 bases). From germline, CDR1 is SEHNR and CDR2 FQNEAQ (reference sequence). The CDR3 runs 15 residues. Trimming stripped 3 bases from V and 4 bases from J, with 12 bases between. The CDR3, as DNA: TGTGCCAGCAGCTTGACGTCCGGGAGCACCGGGGAGCTGTTTTTT. Encoded protein: CASSLTSGSTGELFF. Based on the CDR3 plus reference TRBV7-9 and TRBJ2-2, the full variable domain is DTGVSQNPRHKITKRGQNVTFRCDPISEHNRLYWYRQTLGQGPEFLTYFQNEAQLEKSRLLSDRFSAERPKGSFSTLEIQRTEQGDSAMYLCASSLTSGSTGELFFGEGSRLTVL.

This chain connects TRBV4-2 to TRBJ1-2; 9 nucleotides line up with TRBD1. The J segment lost 12 bases and the V segment lost 0 bases, leaving 17 bases of the junction unmatched. The CDR3 sequence is 17 residues long. CDR1 LGHNA and CDR2 YNFKEQ come from the germline V gene. CDR3 in DNA: TGTGCCAGCAGCCAAGACCTCCCCGGACAGGGGAGAACAATCCACACCTTC. Translation: CASSQDLPGQGRTIHTF.

The chain is built from TRBV27 and TRBJ2-7, with D possibly being TRBD2 (6 bases). V was shortened by 3 bases and J by 3 bases, with 12 bases between the two germline ends. In germline, CDR1 is MNHEY, CDR2 SMNVEV (reference sequence). The CDR3 consists of 14 residues. The chain's CDR3 is CASSFSGGSYEQYF. For the CDR3, the DNA is TGTGCCAGCAGTTTTTCCGGGGGAAGCTACGAGCAGTACTTC.

The rearrangement uses TRBV30 and TRBJ1-6; TRBD1 might be the D (6 bases). Trimming left V 0 bases short and J 10 bases short, with 13 bases between. The CDR3 contains 14 residues. The germline V gene has CDR1 GTSNPN and CDR2 SVGIG (reference sequence). The CDR3 DNA follows: TGTGCCTGGAGTGTAGGACAGTTGGAGTCACCCCTCCACTTT. Protein sequence: CAWSVGQLESPLHF. The complete variable domain, with remaining parts taken from reference TRBV30 and TRBJ1-6, reads SQTIHQWPATLVQPVGSPLSLECTVEGTSNPNLYWYRQAAGRGLQLLFYSVGIGQISSEVPQNLSASRPQDRQFILSSKKLLLSDSGFYLCAWSVGQLESPLHFGNGTRLTVT.

The chain is built from TRBV29-1 and TRBJ1-1, with TRBD1 matching 11 bases. This CDR3 comprises 14 residues. Germline trimming cut 5 bases from V and 5 bases from J; bases unmatched to any gene: 7. Germline V gene data show CDR1 as SQVTM and CDR2 as ANQGSEA. As DNA, the CDR3 is TGCAGCGTTCATCGTGGGACAGGGGGGACTGAAGCTTTCTTT. Translating gives CSVHRGTGGTEAFF.

The V and J genes are TRBV14 and TRBJ2-5; 7 nucleotides align to TRBD1. The CDR3 extends over 15 amino acids. The germline gives CDR1 SGHDN, CDR2 FVKESK. V trimming: 4 bases; J trimming: 5 bases; junction bases outside the gene matches: 10. The CDR3 region has the DNA TGTGCCAGCAGCCCCCGACAGGGCGGGTTCGAGACCCAGTACTTC. Amino acid sequence: CASSPRQGGFETQYF. The full variable domain, rest sourced from reference TRBV14 and TRBJ2-5, is EAGVTQFPSHSVIEKGQTVTLRCDPISGHDNLYWYRRVMGKEIKFLLHFVKESKQDESGMPNNRFLAERTGGTYSTLKVQPAELEDSGVYFCASSPRQGGFETQYFGPGTRLLVL.

The rearrangement uses TRBV6-5 and TRBJ1-2; TRBD1 might be the D (5 bases). The V gene's germline CDR1 is MNHEY and CDR2 SVGAGI. The ends were cut back, 7 bases at V and 8 bases at J, with 14 bases in the middle. The CDR3 has 12 amino acids. The CDR3 DNA reads as TGTGCCAGCACTAGGGGTTTGGACGGCTACACCTTC. Protein sequence: CASTRGLDGYTF.

The CDR3 DNA follows: TGTGCCAGCAGCTTAGGGTCCGGGACAGGAAACTATGGCTACACCTTC. Its protein product is CASSLGSGTGNYGYTF. This chain uses TRBV13 with TRBJ1-2, with 8 bases that match TRBD1. V dropped 0 bases and J dropped 2; count of bases not matched to a gene: 5. There are 16 residues in the CDR3. CDR1 and CDR2 (germline): PRHDT, FYEKMQ (reference sequence).

This chain links TRBV7-9 with TRBJ1-3, with TRBD1 matching 8 bases. The V gene end was trimmed by 2 bases and the J gene end by 4 bases; junction bases not matched to a gene: 4. CDR3 length: 15 residues. CDR1 and CDR2 from the germline V gene are SEHNR and FQNEAQ (reference sequence). The CDR3 DNA follows: TGTGCCAGCAGCTTAAGGACAGGGCTCGGAAACACCATATATTTT. Its protein product is CASSLRTGLGNTIYF.

The V and J genes are TRBV18 and TRBJ1-4; unclear D gene. The ends were cut back, 1 base at V and 3 bases at J, with 9 bases in the middle. The CDR3 has 15 residues. Germline V gene data show CDR1 as KGHSH and CDR2 as LQKENI. The CDR3 coding sequence is TGTGCCAGCTCACCACAGGAGAGGGCTAATGAAAAACTGTTTTTT. Its translation: CASSPQERANEKLFF.

The V call is TRBV5-1, the J call TRBJ2-2, with 7 nucleotides matching TRBD1. Germline values: CDR1 SGHRS, CDR2 YFSETQ. The CDR3 contains 15 residues. The V and J ends lost 4 bases and 3 bases, in that order; junction bases with no gene match: 6. The CDR3 DNA reads as TGCGCCAGCAGCGAGACAGGGCCCTACACCGGGGAGCTGTTTTTT. Amino acids: CASSETGPYTGELFF.

The V call is TRBV6-5, the J call TRBJ2-7, with a tentative D call TRBD1 (7 bases). Trimming cost V 8 bases and J 3 bases, with 17 bases left between them. In germline, CDR1 is MNHEY, CDR2 SVGAGI. CDR3 size: 14 residues. The CDR3 protein is CASGGAGGDYEQYF. CDR3 bases: TGTGCCAGCGGCGGGGCAGGGGGAGACTACGAGCAGTACTTC.

The J gene is TRBJ2-3, the V gene TRBV5-1; the match to TRBD2 covers 11 bases. The CDR3 is 17 amino acids. The V segment lost 5 bases and the J segment 4 bases; nucleotides outside the gene matches: 12. CDR1 is SGHRS and CDR2 is YFSETQ in the germline V gene. This CDR3 is CASRHPLAGGDSDTQYF. The CDR3 nucleotides are TGCGCCAGCAGGCATCCGTTAGCGGGGGGGGACTCAGATACGCAGTATTTT.

This clone has just a few counts. V and J are TRBV19 and TRBJ1-2, with 9 bases aligning to TRBD1. The junction had 5 bases not matched to a gene; V was cut back by 6 bases and J by 6 bases. Looked up from germline, CDR1 is LNHDA and CDR2 is SQIVND (reference sequence). The CDR3 loop spans 13 amino acids. The CDR3 reads CASRQQGADGYTF. CDR3 sequence (DNA): TGTGCCAGTAGGCAACAGGGGGCGGATGGCTACACCTTC.

The gene calls are TRBV7-2 and TRBJ1-2; possible D gene TRBD1, 6 bases. CDR1 is SGHTA, CDR2 FQGNSA, per germline. CDR3 length: 14 residues. Between the trimmed V and J ends, which lost 4 bases and 8 bases, there was a span of 17 bases. Here the CDR3 reads CASSYLSGAQGYTF. CDR3 sequence (DNA): TGTGCCAGCAGCTATTTATCGGGGGCCCAAGGCTACACCTTC.

V usage is TRBV5-5 and J usage is TRBJ2-4, with 11 nucleotides matching TRBD2. Trimming at V came to 3 bases and at J to 0 bases, leaving 5 bases not matched to a gene. The CDR3 runs to 17 residues. The V gene's germline CDR1 is SGHKS and CDR2 YYEKEE (reference sequence). CDR3 sequence (DNA): TGTGCCAGCAGCTATTTAGCGGGGGGGCTAGCCAAAAACATTCAGTACTTC. It specifies CASSYLAGGLAKNIQYF. Based on the CDR3 plus reference TRBV5-5 and TRBJ2-4, the full variable domain is DAGVTQSPTHLIKTRGQQVTLRCSPISGHKSVSWYQQVLGQGPQFIFQYYEKEERGRGNFPDRFSARQFPNYSSELNVNALLLGDSALYLCASSYLAGGLAKNIQYFGAGTRLSVL.

V usage is TRBV30 and J usage is TRBJ1-4; D ambiguous. Germline CDR1 is GTSNPN and CDR2 is SVGIG (reference sequence). V was pared by 0 bases and J by 2 bases, with 13 bases between. This CDR3 spans 16 amino acids. The CDR3 bases are TGTGCCTGGAGTGTAGGAGGGAGTAATACTAATGAAAAACTGTTTTTT. Its protein is CAWSVGGSNTNEKLFF.

The chain is built from TRBV19 and TRBJ1-3; 8 bases are a match to TRBD1. Per germline, CDR1 LNHDA and CDR2 SQIVND (reference sequence). J lost 3 bases, V lost 4 bases, and 2 bases had no gene match. The CDR3 runs 14 residues. The CDR3 DNA follows: TGTGCCAGTAGTACGACAGGGGTTGGAAACACCATATATTTT. Residues: CASSTTGVGNTIYF.

This clone came up once. The chain employs TRBV7-2 and TRBJ2-7; a weak D match, TRBD2 (6 bases). The CDR3 has 14 amino acids. The germline CDR1 and CDR2 sequences are SGHTA and FQGNSA. V lost 6 bases and J 3 bases, leaving 15 bases between the germline ends. CDR3 in amino acids: CASSSAGGDYEQYF. The DNA of the CDR3 is TGTGCCAGCAGTTCCGCCGGCGGGGACTACGAGCAGTACTTC. The entire variable domain, with the rest obtained from reference TRBV7-2 and TRBJ2-7, is as follows: GAGVSQSPSNKVTEKGKDVELRCDPISGHTALYWYRQSLGQGLEFLIYFQGNSAPDKSGLPSDRFSAERTGGSVSTLTIQRTQQEDSAVYLCASSSAGGDYEQYFGPGTRLTVT.

This sequence joins TRBV19 and TRBJ1-1, with 8 bases matching TRBD1. V shed 6 bases and J 5 bases; nucleotides not matched to a gene: 20. This CDR3 contains 18 residues. Germline CDR1 is LNHDA and CDR2 is SQIVND (reference sequence). Written as DNA, the CDR3 is TGTGCCAGTAGCTGGGAGACCGGACAGGGCTCGACCAAGACTGAAGCTTTCTTT. It translates to CASSWETGQGSTKTEAFF.

V gene TRBV2 combines with J gene TRBJ1-5; 7 nucleotides agree with TRBD1. This CDR3 region has 17 residues. Germline CDR1 SNHLY, CDR2 FYNNEI. V shed 0 bases and J 11 bases; nucleotides not matched to a gene: 16. The CDR3 DNA follows: TGTGCCAGCAGTGAAGCGAGTAAGGGCAGGGGGTTATTAACCCAGCATTTT. This encodes CASSEASKGRGLLTQHF.